Each of the 2 T cell receptor beta chains below was sequenced from the same sample in a study of early T cells in non-severe SARS-CoV-2 infection (dated by TCRdb to about 2021). The method was 5' RACE. The instrument was a NextSeq 500. Using fastp at Q25 and MiXCR, TCRdb reprocessed the public reads and kept productive beta chains. Each CDR3 protein appears once, grouped with its most common genes and DNA. In this sample the table shows 80,000 to 95,000 distinct CDR3 sequences, approximately 17% of which occur a single time. Of the sample, just over 5% falls within the top ten clones. The sample consisted of whole blood, taken at baseline. The receptor source for this set is an adult who was a healthcare worker with PCR-confirmed SARS-CoV-2 infection or an uninfected control (not recorded which).

The sample holds a few counts of this clonotype. The chain employs TRBV30 and TRBJ2-3; a weak D match, TRBD2 (5 bases). Germline CDR1 and CDR2: GTSNPN and SVGIG (reference sequence). The CDR3 sequence is 13 residues long. Trimming pared 4 bases from V and 0 bases from J, leaving 8 bases between. This CDR3 reads CAWMRTSTDTQYF. The CDR3 coding sequence is TGTGCCTGGATGCGGACTAGCACAGATACGCAGTATTTT. The whole variable domain, remainder taken from reference TRBV30 and TRBJ2-3, is SQTIHQWPATLVQPVGSPLSLECTVEGTSNPNLYWYRQAAGRGLQLLFYSVGIGQISSEVPQNLSASRPQDRQFILSSKKLLLSDSGFYLCAWMRTSTDTQYFGPGTRLTVL.

The table lists this clonotype with many counts. This chain connects TRBV25-1 to TRBJ2-3; no clear D gene. This CDR3 is built from 14 residues. V lost 0 bases, J lost 4 bases, and 8 bases lay in between. Germline V lookup: CDR1 MGHDK, CDR2 SYGVNS. The CDR3 sequence: CASSEYSVADTQYF. DNA for the CDR3: TGTGCCAGCAGTGAATATTCGGTGGCAGATACGCAGTATTTT.